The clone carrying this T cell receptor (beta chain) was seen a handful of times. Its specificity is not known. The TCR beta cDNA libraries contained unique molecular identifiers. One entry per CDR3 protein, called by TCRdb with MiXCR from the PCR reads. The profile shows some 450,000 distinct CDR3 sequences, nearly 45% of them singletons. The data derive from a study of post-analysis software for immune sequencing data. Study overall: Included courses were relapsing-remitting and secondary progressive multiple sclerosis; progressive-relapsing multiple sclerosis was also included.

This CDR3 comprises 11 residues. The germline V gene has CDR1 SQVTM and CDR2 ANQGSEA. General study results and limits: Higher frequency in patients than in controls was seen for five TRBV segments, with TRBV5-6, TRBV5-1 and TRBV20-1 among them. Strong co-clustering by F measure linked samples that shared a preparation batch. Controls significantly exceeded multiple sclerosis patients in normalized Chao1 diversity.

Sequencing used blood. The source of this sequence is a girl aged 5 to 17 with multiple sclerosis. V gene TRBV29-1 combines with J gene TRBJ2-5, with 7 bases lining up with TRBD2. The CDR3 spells CTIGGKETQYF. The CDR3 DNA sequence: TGCACCATCGGGGGGAAAGAGACCCAGTACTTC.